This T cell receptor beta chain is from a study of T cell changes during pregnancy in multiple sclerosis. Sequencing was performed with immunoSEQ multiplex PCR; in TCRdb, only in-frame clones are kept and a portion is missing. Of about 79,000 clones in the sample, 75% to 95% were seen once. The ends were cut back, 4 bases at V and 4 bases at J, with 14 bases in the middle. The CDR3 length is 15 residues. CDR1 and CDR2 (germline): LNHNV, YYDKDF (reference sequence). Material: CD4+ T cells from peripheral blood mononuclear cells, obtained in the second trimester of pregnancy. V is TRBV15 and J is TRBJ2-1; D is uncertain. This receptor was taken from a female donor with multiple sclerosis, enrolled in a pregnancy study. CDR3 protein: CATSKLVALYNEQFF. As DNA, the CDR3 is TGTGCCACCAGCAAATTAGTCGCACTATACAATGAGCAGTTCTTC.